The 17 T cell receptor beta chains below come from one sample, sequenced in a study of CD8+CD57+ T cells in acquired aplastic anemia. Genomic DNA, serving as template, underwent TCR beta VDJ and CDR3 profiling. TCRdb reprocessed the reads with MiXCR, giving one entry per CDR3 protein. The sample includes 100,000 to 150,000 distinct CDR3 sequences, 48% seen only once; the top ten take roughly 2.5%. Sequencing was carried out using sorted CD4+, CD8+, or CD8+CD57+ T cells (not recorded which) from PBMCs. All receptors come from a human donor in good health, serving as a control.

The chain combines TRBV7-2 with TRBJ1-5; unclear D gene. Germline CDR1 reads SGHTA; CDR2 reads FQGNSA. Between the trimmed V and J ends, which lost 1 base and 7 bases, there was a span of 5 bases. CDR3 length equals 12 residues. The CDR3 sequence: CASSLDLQPQHF. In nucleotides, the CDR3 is TGTGCCAGCAGCTTAGACTTACAGCCCCAGCATTTT.

The DNA of the CDR3 is TGCAGCGTTGGTGTCAGCGAGCAGTACTTC. It is translated as CSVGVSEQYF. The chain combines TRBV29-1 with TRBJ2-7; D not resolved. CDR3 length: 10 residues. The V gene's germline CDR1 is SQVTM and CDR2 ANQGSEA. Trimming cost V 4 bases and J 6 bases, with 7 bases left between them.

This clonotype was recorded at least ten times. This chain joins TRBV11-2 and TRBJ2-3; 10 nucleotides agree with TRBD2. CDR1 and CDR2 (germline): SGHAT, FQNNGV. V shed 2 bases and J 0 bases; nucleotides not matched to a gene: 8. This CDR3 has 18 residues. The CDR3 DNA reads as TGTGCCAGCAGCTTACCAGCGGGGGGGAAGTCTAGCACAGATACGCAGTATTTT. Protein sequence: CASSLPAGGKSSTDTQYF.

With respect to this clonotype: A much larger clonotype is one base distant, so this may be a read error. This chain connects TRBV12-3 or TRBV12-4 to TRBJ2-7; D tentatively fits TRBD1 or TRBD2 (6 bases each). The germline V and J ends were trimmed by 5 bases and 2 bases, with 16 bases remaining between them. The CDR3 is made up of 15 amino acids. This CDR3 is CASSRLTRGPYEQYF. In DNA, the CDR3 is TGTGCCAGCAGTCGTCTAACCCGGGGGCCCTACGAGCAGTACTTC.

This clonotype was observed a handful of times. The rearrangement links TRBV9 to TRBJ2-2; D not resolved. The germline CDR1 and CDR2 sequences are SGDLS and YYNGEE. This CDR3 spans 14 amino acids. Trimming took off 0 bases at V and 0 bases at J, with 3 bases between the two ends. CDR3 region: CASSVEPNTGELFF. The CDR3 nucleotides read TGTGCCAGCAGCGTAGAACCGAACACCGGGGAGCTGTTTTTT.

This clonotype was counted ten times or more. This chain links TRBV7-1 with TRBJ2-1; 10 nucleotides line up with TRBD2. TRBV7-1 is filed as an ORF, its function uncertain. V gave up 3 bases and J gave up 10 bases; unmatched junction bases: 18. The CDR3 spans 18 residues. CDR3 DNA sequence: TGTGCCAGCAGCTCTCAGATCCTCGGGAGCGGGGGGGCCGGGGAGCAGTTCTTC. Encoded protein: CASSSQILGSGGAGEQFF.

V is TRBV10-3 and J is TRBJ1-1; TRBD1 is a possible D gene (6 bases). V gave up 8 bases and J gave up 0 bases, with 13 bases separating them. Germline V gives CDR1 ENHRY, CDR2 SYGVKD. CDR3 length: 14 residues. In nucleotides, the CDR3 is TGTGCCATCGGACAGAGACCCATGAACACTGAAGCTTTCTTT. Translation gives CAIGQRPMNTEAFF.

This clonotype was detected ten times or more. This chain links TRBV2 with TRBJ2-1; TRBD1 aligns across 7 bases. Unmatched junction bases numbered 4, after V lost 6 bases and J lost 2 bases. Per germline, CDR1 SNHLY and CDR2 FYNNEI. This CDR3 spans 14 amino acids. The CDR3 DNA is TGTGCCAGCAGGTTGACAGGGACCTACAATGAGCAGTTCTTC. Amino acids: CASRLTGTYNEQFF.

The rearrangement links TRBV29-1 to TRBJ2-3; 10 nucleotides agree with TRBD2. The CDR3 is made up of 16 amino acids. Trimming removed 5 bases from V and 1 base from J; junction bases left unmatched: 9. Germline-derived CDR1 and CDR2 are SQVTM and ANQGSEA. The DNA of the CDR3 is TGCAGCGTTACATTGGGGCTAGCGGGGGGCACAGATACGCAGTATTTT. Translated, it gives CSVTLGLAGGTDTQYF.

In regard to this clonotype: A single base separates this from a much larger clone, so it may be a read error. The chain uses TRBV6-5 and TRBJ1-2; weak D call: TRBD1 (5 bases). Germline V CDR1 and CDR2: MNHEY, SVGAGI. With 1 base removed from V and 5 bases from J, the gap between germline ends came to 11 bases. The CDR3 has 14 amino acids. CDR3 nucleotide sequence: TGTGCCAGCAGTTACTTGATTGGGGGTTATGGCTACACCTTC. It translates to CASSYLIGGYGYTF.

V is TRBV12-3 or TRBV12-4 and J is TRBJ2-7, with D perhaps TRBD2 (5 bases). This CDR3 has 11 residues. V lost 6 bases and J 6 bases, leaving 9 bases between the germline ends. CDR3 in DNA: TGTGCCAGCAGCCGGGGTCGCGAGCAGTACTTC. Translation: CASSRGREQYF.

The CDR3 region has the DNA TGTGCCAGCAACTGCCTAGCGGGGGGTGGCGAGCAGTACTTC. It encodes CASNCLAGGGEQYF. The chain couples TRBV5-6 to TRBJ2-7; 11 nucleotides agree with TRBD2. CDR3 length: 14 amino acids. Germline CDR1 and CDR2: SGHDT and YYEEEE. Trimming at V came to 6 bases and at J to 6 bases, leaving 8 bases not matched to a gene. The full variable domain, in which reference TRBV5-6 and TRBJ2-7 provide the parts outside the CDR3, is DAGVTQSPTHLIKTRGQQVTLRCSPKSGHDTVSWYQQALGQGPQFIFQYYEEEERQRGNFPDRFSGHQFPNYSSELNVNALLLGDSALYLCASNCLAGGGEQYFGPGTRLTVT.

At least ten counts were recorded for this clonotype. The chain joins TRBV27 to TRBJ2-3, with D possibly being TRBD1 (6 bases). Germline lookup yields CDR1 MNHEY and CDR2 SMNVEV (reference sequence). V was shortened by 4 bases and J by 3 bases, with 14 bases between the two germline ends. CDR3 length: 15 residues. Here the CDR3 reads CASSSNYRETDTQYF. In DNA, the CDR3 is TGTGCCAGCAGTTCGAATTACAGGGAAACAGATACGCAGTATTTT.

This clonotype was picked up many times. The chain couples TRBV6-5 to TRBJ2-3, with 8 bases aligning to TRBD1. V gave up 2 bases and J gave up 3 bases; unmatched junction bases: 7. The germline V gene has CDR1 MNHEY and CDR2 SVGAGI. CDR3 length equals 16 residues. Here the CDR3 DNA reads TGTGCCAGCAGTTACAGCCGGGACAGGAGAACAGATACGCAGTATTTT. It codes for CASSYSRDRRTDTQYF.

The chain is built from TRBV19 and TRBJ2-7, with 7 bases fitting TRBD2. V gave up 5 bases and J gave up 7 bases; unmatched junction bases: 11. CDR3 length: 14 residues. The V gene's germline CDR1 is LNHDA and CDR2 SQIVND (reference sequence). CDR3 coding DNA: TGTGCCAGTAGTTCAGGGACTAATGCGAGAGAGCAGTACTTC. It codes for CASSSGTNAREQYF. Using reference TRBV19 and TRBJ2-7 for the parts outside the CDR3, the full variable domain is DGGITQSPKYLFRKEGQNVTLSCEQNLNHDAMYWYRQDPGQGLRLIYYSQIVNDFQKGDIAEGYSVSREKKESFPLTVTSAQKNPTAFYLCASSSGTNAREQYFGPGTRLTVT.

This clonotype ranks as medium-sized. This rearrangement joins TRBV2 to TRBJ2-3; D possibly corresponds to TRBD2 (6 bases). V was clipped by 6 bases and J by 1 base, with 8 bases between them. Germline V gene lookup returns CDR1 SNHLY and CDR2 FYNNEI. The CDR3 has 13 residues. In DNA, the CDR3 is TGTGCCAGCAGCAGGGAGGGCACAGATACGCAGTATTTT. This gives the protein CASSREGTDTQYF.

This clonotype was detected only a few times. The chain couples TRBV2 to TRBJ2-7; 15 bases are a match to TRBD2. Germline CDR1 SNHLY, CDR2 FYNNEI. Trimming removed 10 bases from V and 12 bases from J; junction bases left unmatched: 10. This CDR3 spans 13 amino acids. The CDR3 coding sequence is TGTGCCACCTTTGGACTAGCGGGGGGGCCGGCGTACTTC. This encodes CATFGLAGGPAYF.